The 13 T cell receptor beta chains below come from one sample, sequenced in a study of OX40 agonist ivuxolimab in advanced cancers. TCRdb's table, derived via immunoSEQ multiplex PCR, lists solely in-frame clones and lacks some. The sample holds 60,000 to 70,000 clones; roughly four fifths are singletons and the top ten take 2% to 3%. Sequenced material: CD4+ or CD8+ T cells sorted from blood, taken in a trial of the OX40 agonist ivuxolimab. Source of these receptors: an adult with an advanced solid tumor such as melanoma, head and neck, liver or kidney cancer.

This clone appeared a few times. The rearrangement uses TRBV5-1 and TRBJ2-2, with 13 positions matching TRBD2. The CDR3 is 16 residues long. V trimming: 4 bases; J trimming: 6 bases; junction bases outside the gene matches: 6. Germline CDR1 and CDR2: SGHRS and YFSETQ. In DNA, the CDR3 is TGCGCCAGCAGCGCTGACACTAGCGGGAGGGCCGGGGAGCTGTTTTTT. The encoded protein is CASSADTSGRAGELFF.

The chain has TRBV29-1 and TRBJ2-3; TRBD2 matches at 7 bases. Germline assignment: CDR1 SQVTM and CDR2 ANQGSEA. The trim removed 6 bases at V and 2 bases at J, leaving 14 bases unmatched. CDR3 length equals 16 residues. In nucleotides, the CDR3 is TGCAGCGTAACTCCGGGGCTAGCGGTCGCCACAGATACGCAGTATTTT. It specifies CSVTPGLAVATDTQYF.

This clone was counted only a few times. The chain links TRBV30 to TRBJ2-1, with D unresolved. The CDR3 totals 13 residues. V was pared by 1 base and J by 0 bases, with 4 bases between. Germline V gene sequence: CDR1 GTSNPN, CDR2 SVGIG (reference sequence). Here the CDR3 DNA reads TGTGCCTGGAGTGCACTCTCCTACAATGAGCAGTTCTTC. It codes for CAWSALSYNEQFF.

The chain recombines TRBV2 with TRBJ2-2, with TRBD2 identical over 13 bases. Unmatched junction bases numbered 4, after V lost 6 bases and J lost 6 bases. This CDR3 comprises 15 residues. Germline V CDR1 and CDR2: SNHLY, FYNNEI. The CDR3 DNA reads TGTGCCAGCAGGAGACTAGCGGGAGGTCCCGGGGAGCTGTTTTTT. This codes for CASRRLAGGPGELFF.

The chain combines TRBV27 with TRBJ2-3; 9 bases map to TRBD2. Germline assignment: CDR1 MNHEY and CDR2 SMNVEV (reference sequence). V was clipped by 1 base and J by 3 bases; unmatched bases: 5. The CDR3 consists of 16 residues. CDR3 in amino acids: CASSLFTSGYTDTQYF. CDR3 coding DNA: TGTGCCAGCAGTTTATTTACTAGCGGGTATACAGATACGCAGTATTTT.

The V gene is TRBV4-2, the J gene TRBJ2-1; D may be TRBD1 or TRBD2 (6 bases each). With 6 bases removed from V and 0 bases from J, the gap between germline ends came to 12 bases. The CDR3 has 15 amino acids. Germline CDR1 is LGHNA and CDR2 is YNFKEQ. The CDR3 DNA follows: TGTGCCAGCAGACCCGGAGGGGGCTCCTACAATGAGCAGTTCTTC. Protein product: CASRPGGGSYNEQFF.

The chain recombines TRBV7-2 with TRBJ2-5, with 10 bases identical to TRBD1. The DNA end is more similar to TRBJ2-7, so the J call may be wrong. The CDR3 is made up of 15 amino acids. Germline-derived CDR1 and CDR2 are SGHTA and FQGNSA. The DNA of the CDR3 is TGTGCCAGCAGCTTGGGGACAGGGGTCTCCTACGAGCAGTACTTC. Translating gives CASSLGTGVSYEQYF.

A single count supports this clone. J is TRBJ2-5 and V is TRBV14, with D possibly being TRBD1 (6 bases). V was cut by 0 bases and J by 4 bases, with 9 bases left in between. The CDR3 sequence is 14 residues long. Germline V CDR1 and CDR2: SGHDN, FVKESK. CDR3 in amino acids: CASSQEGRGETQYF. The CDR3, as DNA: TGTGCCAGCAGCCAAGAAGGCAGGGGAGAGACCCAGTACTTC.

The chain links TRBV5-1 to TRBJ2-1, with TRBD2 identical over 10 bases. The germline gives CDR1 SGHRS, CDR2 YFSETQ. Trimming took 4 bases from V and 9 from J; bases not matched to a gene: 10. This CDR3 is 15 amino acids long. CDR3 loop: CASSPDGTSVLEQFF. DNA of the CDR3: TGCGCCAGCAGCCCCGACGGGACTAGCGTACTTGAGCAGTTCTTC.

The rearrangement joins TRBV6-6 to TRBJ2-2; 11 bases align to TRBD2. CDR3 size: 14 residues. Germline V gene data show CDR1 as MNHNY and CDR2 as SVGAGI (reference sequence). Trimming removed 7 bases from V and 6 bases from J; junction bases left unmatched: 4. The CDR3 DNA is TGTGCCAGCACGACTAGCGGGAATTCCGGGGAGCTGTTTTTT. It codes for CASTTSGNSGELFF.

The chain has TRBV9 and TRBJ2-1, with D possibly being TRBD2 (6 bases). CDR1 and CDR2 (germline): SGDLS, YYNGEE. V was clipped by 0 bases and J by 0 bases, with 10 bases between them. This CDR3 is built from 16 residues. The CDR3 sequence: CASSVAGGLSYNEQFF. For the CDR3, the DNA is TGTGCCAGCAGCGTAGCTGGAGGGCTCTCCTACAATGAGCAGTTCTTC. Full variable domain (outside the CDR3, taken from reference TRBV9 and TRBJ2-1): DSGVTQTPKHLITATGQRVTLRCSPRSGDLSVYWYQQSLDQGLQFLIQYYNGEERAKGNILERFSAQQFPDLHSELNLSSLELGDSALYFCASSVAGGLSYNEQFFGPGTRLTVL.

The chain couples TRBV5-1 to TRBJ2-1; D unclear. The CDR3 covers 15 residues. From germline, CDR1 is SGHRS and CDR2 YFSETQ. V lost 0 bases, J lost 8 bases, and 15 bases lay in between. This CDR3 is CASSLEGPTPHEQFF. The CDR3 coding sequence is TGCGCCAGCAGCTTGGAGGGCCCTACCCCCCATGAGCAGTTCTTC.

This clone occurred a few times. The chain carries TRBV7-9 and TRBJ1-2; D not certain. The CDR3 runs 12 residues. CDR1 is SEHNR, CDR2 FQNEAQ, per germline (reference sequence). Trimming took off 3 bases at V and 4 bases at J, with 6 bases between the two ends. Written as DNA, the CDR3 is TGTGCCAGCAGCTTGGACTCCTATGGCTACACCTTC. Protein product: CASSLDSYGYTF.